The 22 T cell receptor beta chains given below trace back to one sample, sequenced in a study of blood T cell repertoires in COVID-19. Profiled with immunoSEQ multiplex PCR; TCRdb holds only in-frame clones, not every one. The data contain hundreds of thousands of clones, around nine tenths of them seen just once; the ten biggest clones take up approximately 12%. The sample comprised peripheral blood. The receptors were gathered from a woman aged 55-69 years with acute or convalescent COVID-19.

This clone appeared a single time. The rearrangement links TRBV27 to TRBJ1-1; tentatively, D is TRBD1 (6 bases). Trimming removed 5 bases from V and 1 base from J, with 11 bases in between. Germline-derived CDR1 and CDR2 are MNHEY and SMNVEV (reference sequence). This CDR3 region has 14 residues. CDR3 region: CASSRTQGNTEAFF. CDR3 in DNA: TGTGCCAGCAGTAGGACACAGGGGAACACTGAAGCTTTCTTT.

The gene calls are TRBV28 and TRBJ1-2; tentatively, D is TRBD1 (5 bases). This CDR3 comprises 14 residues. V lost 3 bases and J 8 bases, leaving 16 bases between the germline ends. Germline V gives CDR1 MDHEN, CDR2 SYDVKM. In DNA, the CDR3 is TGTGCCAGCAGTTTGGGCAGGGTGCCGACCGGCTACACCTTC. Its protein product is CASSLGRVPTGYTF.

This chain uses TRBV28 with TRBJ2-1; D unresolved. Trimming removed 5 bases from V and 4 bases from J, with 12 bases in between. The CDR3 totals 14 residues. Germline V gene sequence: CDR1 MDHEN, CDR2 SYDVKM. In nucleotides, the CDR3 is TGTGCCAGCAGTCTCCACCTAGGTTACAATGAGCAGTTCTTC. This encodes CASSLHLGYNEQFF.

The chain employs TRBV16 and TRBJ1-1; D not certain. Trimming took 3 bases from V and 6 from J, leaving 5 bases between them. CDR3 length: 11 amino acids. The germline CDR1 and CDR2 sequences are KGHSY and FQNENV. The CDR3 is CASSHGPEAFF. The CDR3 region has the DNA TGTGCCAGCAGCCACGGTCCTGAAGCTTTCTTT.

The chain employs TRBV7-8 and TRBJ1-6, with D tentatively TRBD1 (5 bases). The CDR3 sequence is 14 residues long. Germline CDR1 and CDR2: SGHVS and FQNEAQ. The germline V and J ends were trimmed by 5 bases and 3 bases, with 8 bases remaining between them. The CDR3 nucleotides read TGTGCCAGCAGCGGGGCCAACTATAATTCACCCCTCCACTTT. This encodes CASSGANYNSPLHF.

The CDR3 bases are TGCGCCAGCAGCCAACCGGGACAGAACACTGAAGCTTTCTTT. Translated, it gives CASSQPGQNTEAFF. This chain connects TRBV4-1 to TRBJ1-1, with D possibly matching TRBD1 (6 bases). CDR3 length equals 14 residues. Germline V lookup: CDR1 MGHRA, CDR2 YSYEKL. V lost 2 bases to trimming and J lost 1 base, with 8 bases between them.

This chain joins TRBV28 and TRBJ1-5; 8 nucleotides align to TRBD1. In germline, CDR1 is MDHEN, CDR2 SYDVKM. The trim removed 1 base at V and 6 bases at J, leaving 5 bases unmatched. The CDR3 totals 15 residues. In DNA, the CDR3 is TGTGCCAGCAGTTTATCAGGGGGCAGGGGTCAGCCCCAGCATTTT. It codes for CASSLSGGRGQPQHF. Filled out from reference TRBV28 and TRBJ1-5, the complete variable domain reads DVKVTQSSRYLVKRTGEKVFLECVQDMDHENMFWYRQDPGLGLRLIYFSYDVKMKEKGDIPEGYSVSREKKERFSLILESASTNQTSMYLCASSLSGGRGQPQHFGDGTRLSIL.

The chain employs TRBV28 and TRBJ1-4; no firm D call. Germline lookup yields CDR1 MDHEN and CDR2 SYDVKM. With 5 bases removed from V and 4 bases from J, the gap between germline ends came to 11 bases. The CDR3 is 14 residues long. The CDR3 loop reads CASSKQRNNEKLFF. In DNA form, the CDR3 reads TGTGCCAGCAGTAAACAGAGAAATAATGAAAAACTGTTTTTT.

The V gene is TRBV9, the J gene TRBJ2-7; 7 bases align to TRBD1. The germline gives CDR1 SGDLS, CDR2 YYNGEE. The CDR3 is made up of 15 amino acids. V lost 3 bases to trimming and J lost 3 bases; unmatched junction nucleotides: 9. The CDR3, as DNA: TGTGCCAGCAGCGGAGGGGGCCTCGAGAGCTACGAGCAGTACTTC. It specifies CASSGGGLESYEQYF.

The CDR3 DNA is TGCGCCAGCAGCATCTCTCCGGGACAGGGTTCCTACGAGCAGTACTTC. Translation: CASSISPGQGSYEQYF. The chain recombines TRBV5-1 with TRBJ2-7; 9 bases match TRBD1. The CDR3 consists of 16 residues. The germline V gene has CDR1 SGHRS and CDR2 YFSETQ. The J segment lost 1 base and the V segment lost 4 bases, leaving 9 bases of the junction unmatched.

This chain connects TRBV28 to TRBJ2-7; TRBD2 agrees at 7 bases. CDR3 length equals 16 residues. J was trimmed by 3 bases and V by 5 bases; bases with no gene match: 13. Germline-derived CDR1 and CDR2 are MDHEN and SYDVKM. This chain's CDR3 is CASSNSAGVADYEQYF. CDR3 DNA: TGTGCCAGCAGTAACAGCGCGGGGGTAGCGGACTACGAGCAGTACTTC.

The CDR3 nucleotides read TGTGCCAGCAGCATGGACACCTTTAATGAAAAACTGTTTTTT. It translates to CASSMDTFNEKLFF. The chain combines TRBV7-2 with TRBJ1-4; tentatively, D is TRBD1 (5 bases). The germline CDR1 and CDR2 sequences are SGHTA and FQGNSA. The CDR3 spans 14 residues. V was trimmed by 5 bases and J by 4 bases, leaving 11 bases between them.

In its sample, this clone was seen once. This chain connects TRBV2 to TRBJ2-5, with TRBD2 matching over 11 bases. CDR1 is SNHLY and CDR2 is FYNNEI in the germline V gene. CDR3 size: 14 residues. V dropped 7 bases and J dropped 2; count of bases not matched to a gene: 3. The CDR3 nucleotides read TGTGCCAGCACACTAGCGGGGGCTCAAGAGACCCAGTACTTC. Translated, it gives CASTLAGAQETQYF.

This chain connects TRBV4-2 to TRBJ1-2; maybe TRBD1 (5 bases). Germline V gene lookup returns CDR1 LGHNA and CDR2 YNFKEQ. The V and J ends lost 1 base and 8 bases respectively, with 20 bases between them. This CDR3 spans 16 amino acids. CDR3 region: CASSQGSFGGGEGYTF. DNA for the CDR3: TGTGCCAGCAGCCAAGGGAGCTTTGGGGGAGGGGAAGGCTACACCTTC.

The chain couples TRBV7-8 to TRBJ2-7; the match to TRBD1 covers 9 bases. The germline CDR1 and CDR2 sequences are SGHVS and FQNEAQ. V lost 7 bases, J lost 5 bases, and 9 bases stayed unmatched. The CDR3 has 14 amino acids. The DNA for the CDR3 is TGTGCCAGCAAGCCCGGGACAGGGATTCACGAGCAGTACTTC. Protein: CASKPGTGIHEQYF.

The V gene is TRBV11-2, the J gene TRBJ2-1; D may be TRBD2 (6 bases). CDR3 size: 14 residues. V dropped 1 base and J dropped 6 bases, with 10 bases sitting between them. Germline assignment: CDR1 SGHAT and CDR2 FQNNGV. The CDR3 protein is CASSLVKRANEQFF. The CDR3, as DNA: TGTGCCAGCAGCTTAGTGAAGCGGGCCAATGAGCAGTTCTTC.

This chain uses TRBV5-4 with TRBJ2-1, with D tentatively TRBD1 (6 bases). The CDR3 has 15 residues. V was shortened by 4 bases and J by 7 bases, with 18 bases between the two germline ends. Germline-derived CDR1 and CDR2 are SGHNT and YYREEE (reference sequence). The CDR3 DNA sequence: TGTGCCAGCAGCCCGGGACAAATTCGTGGGAATGAGCAGTTCTTC. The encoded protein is CASSPGQIRGNEQFF.

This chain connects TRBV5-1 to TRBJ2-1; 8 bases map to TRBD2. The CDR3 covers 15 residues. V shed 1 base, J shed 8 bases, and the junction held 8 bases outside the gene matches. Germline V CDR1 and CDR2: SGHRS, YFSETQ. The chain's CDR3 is CASSLSGAGEHEQFF. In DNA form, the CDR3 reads TGCGCCAGCAGCTTGAGTGGAGCGGGGGAGCATGAGCAGTTCTTC.

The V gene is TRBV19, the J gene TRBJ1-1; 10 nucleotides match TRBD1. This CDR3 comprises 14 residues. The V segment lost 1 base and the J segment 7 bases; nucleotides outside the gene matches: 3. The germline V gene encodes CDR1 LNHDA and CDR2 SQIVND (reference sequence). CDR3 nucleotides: TGTGCCAGTAGTATAGGACAGGGGGCGCGTGAAGCTTTCTTT. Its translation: CASSIGQGAREAFF.

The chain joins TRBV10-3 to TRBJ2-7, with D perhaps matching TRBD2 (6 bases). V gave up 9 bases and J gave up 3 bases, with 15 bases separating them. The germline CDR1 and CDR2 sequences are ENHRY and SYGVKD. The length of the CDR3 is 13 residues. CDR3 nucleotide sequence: TGTGCCATTGCCCGGGACTCAAACTACGAGCAGTACTTC. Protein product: CAIARDSNYEQYF.

The DNA for the CDR3 is TGTGCCAGCAGCTTAGGAGCGAACACCGGGGAGCTGTTTTTT. As protein: CASSLGANTGELFF. This chain joins TRBV7-9 and TRBJ2-2; no definite D call. This CDR3 is 14 amino acids long. CDR1 is SEHNR and CDR2 is FQNEAQ in the germline V gene (reference sequence). Trimming cost V 1 base and J 0 bases, with 3 bases left between them.

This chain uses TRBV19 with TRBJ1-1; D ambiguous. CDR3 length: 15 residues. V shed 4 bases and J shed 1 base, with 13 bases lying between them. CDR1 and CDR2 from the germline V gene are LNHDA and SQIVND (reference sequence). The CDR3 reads CASSRKQRKNTEAFF. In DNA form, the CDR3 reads TGTGCCAGTAGTAGAAAACAGAGAAAGAACACTGAAGCTTTCTTT.